Following are 5 T cell receptor beta chains from one sample sequenced in a study of blood T cell repertoires in COVID-19. TCRdb's copy holds only in-frame clones and misses some; the assay was immunoSEQ multiplex PCR. The table records hundreds of thousands of clones, over 75% of them present only once. The specimen sequenced was peripheral blood. All receptors derive from a woman aged 55-69 years with acute or convalescent COVID-19.

V usage is TRBV5-6 and J usage is TRBJ2-5; 7 bases are shared with TRBD2. Looked up from germline, CDR1 is SGHDT and CDR2 is YYEEEE. J was trimmed by 5 bases and V by 3 bases; bases with no gene match: 10. The CDR3 is 15 amino acids. CDR3 in amino acids: CASSSGGREVETQYF. CDR3 nucleotides: TGTGCCAGCAGCTCGGGGGGACGGGAGGTGGAGACCCAGTACTTC.

J is TRBJ2-3 and V is TRBV6-5, with D tentatively TRBD1 (6 bases). V was cut by 5 bases and J by 6 bases, with 15 bases left in between. Germline CDR1 and CDR2: MNHEY and SVGAGI. CDR3 size: 14 residues. CDR3 protein: CASSLRTAPDTQYF. In nucleotides, the CDR3 is TGTGCCAGCAGTCTCCGGACAGCCCCGGATACGCAGTATTTT.

This chain uses TRBV13 with TRBJ2-3; TRBD1 agrees at 7 bases. The V gene's germline CDR1 is PRHDT and CDR2 FYEKMQ (reference sequence). The CDR3 is made up of 14 amino acids. The J segment lost 6 bases and the V segment lost 2 bases, leaving 5 bases of the junction unmatched. CDR3 region: CASSLLQGWDTQYF. The DNA for the CDR3 is TGTGCCAGCAGCTTACTACAGGGGTGGGATACGCAGTATTTT.

This rearrangement joins TRBV6-6 to TRBJ2-1; D may be TRBD2 (6 bases). CDR1 is MNHNY and CDR2 is SVGAGI in the germline V gene (reference sequence). The CDR3 spans 14 residues. Trimming cost V 4 bases and J 9 bases, with 16 bases left between them. CDR3: CASSFVSGQGEQFF. CDR3 bases: TGTGCCAGCAGTTTCGTGAGCGGGCAGGGTGAGCAGTTCTTC.

CDR3 protein: CASTTMRNQPQHF. The CDR3 DNA sequence: TGTGCCAGCACTACGATGCGCAATCAGCCCCAGCATTTT. V and J are TRBV12-3 or TRBV12-4 and TRBJ1-5; D ambiguous. The CDR3 is made up of 13 amino acids. Trimming stripped 7 bases from V and 2 bases from J, with 9 bases between.